This is a list of T cell receptor beta chains from one sample in a study of T cells in Graves' hyperthyroidism and ophthalmopathy. TCRdb itself ran the multiplex PCR reads through MiXCR, one entry per CDR3 protein. The data contain 300,000 or so distinct CDR3 sequences, over 15% of them singletons. Sequencing used blood. The receptors come from a man aged 25-40 years with Graves' hyperthyroidism. The conserved cysteine and the conserved F or W are not part of the CDR3 here.

len | v_gene | CDR3aa
12 | TRBV18 | ASSLRDSKTEAF
12 | TRBV14 | ASSLLAGQETQY
14 | TRBV10-2 | ASSESIRGTNYGYT
12 | TRBV30 | AWSTSTNYYEQY
14 | TRBV27 | ASAKTHPSGANVLT
9 | TRBV24-1 | ATSGRDTQY
13 | TRBV7-9 | AITRGGREYNEQF
9 | TRBV20-1 | SARVVNEQF
11 | TRBV3-1 | ASSQVEADTQY
11 | TRBV19 | ASSTYKNTEAF
14 | TRBV7-2 | ASSLETGTLSYEQY
13 | TRBV6-5 | ASSYNLAGGREQY
12 | TRBV28 | ASRTDNMNTEAF
11 | TRBV30 | AWSVGVFYGYT
12 | TRBV4-1 | ASSQAGRDNEQF
13 | TRBV7-2 | ASSLFGGGYNEQF
12 | TRBV20-1 | SASEVAAETEAF
11 | TRBV12-3/TRBV12-4 | ASSLGESQPQH
12 | TRBV7-2 | ASSPQGTYQPQH
12 | TRBV7-2 | ASSLGSHSYEQY
14 | TRBV11-2 | ASSASGTPVYNEQF
14 | TRBV5-1 | ASSLVMTINTGELF
10 | TRBV28 | ASSNGNTEAF
13 | TRBV30 | AWSVIREYTGELF
12 | TRBV18 | ASSPAPGTHEQF
12 | TRBV5-1 | ASSLAGTGTEAF
11 | TRBV18 | ASSPPSAGEQY
16 | TRBV5-1 | ASTNTGAALSGANVLT
11 | TRBV2 | ASSATAYTEQF
9 | TRBV20-1 | SARYFAEAF
12 | TRBV20-1 | SAFQGGISYEQY
11 | TRBV5-4 | ASRTLGSYEQY
13 | TRBV2 | ASTRQGEPGMPQH
13 | TRBV2 | ASTHLAGGDNEQF
12 | TRBV12-3/TRBV12-4 | ASSFQTGNTEAF
14 | TRBV28 | ASSFGGTATSYEQY
11 | TRBV20-1 | SAFPGQGDEQY
14 | TRBV9 | ASSVGGRPIYDTQY
16 | TRBV11-2 | ASSGWRTSGSRDNEQF
14 | TRBV3-1 | ASSQESVARQSEQY
11 | TRBV24-1 | ATSLGGNAEAF
13 | TRBV5-4 | ASSDRTSGSDIQY
13 | TRBV3-1 | ASSQGTSGRVEQF
12 | TRBV12-3/TRBV12-4 | ASSDISGANVLT
12 | TRBV30 | AWALTGAGETQY
12 | TRBV4-1 | ASSQATSGYEQY
12 | TRBV6-1 | ASSDDVATGELF
15 | TRBV9 | ASSREGGLQDYNEQF
11 | TRBV29-1 | SVFTGSNTEAF
14 | TRBV18 | ASSPGSQGAYNEQF
11 | TRBV12-3/TRBV12-4 | ASSLGGMSEAF
13 | TRBV2 | ASSNRDGKNSPLH
13 | TRBV19 | ASTLQGHRTDTQY
13 | TRBV6-5 | ASSYAGEGSYEQY
11 | TRBV7-9 | ASSRGFVDEQY